Below, one T cell receptor (beta chain) is given with its context. In the study's own analysis: Counts of nucleated cells, estimated from reference gene primer amplification, were obtained. Assay used: immunoSEQ multiplex PCR; TCRdb lists only in-frame clones, some missing. V, J and clone size derive from that table, while D and trimming were established from the DNA sequence. The sample has 40,000 to 55,000 clones; approximately 80% are singletons. Per the germline V gene, CDR1 is SGHVS and CDR2 is FQNEAQ. V lost 4 bases, J lost 1 base, and 5 bases stayed unmatched. The CDR3 consists of 15 residues. These data belong to a study of blood T cell repertoires in COVID-19. Study-level information: The samples span acute and convalescent COVID-19 from the United States, Italy and Spain. T cells, B-cell-depleted T cells, or PBMCs supplied cDNA or gDNA.

The sample consisted of peripheral blood. The V gene is TRBV7-8, the J gene TRBJ2-7; 9 bases map to TRBD1. This TCR was sampled from a man between 70 and 80 years old with acute or convalescent COVID-19. The CDR3 spells CASSSRDRDSYEQYF. CDR3 coding DNA: TGTGCCAGCAGCTCCCGGGACAGGGATTCCTACGAGCAGTACTTC.